This TCR beta chain was captured in a study of human T cells and chemical hapten exposure. Authors' data handling: The number of TCRs in each sample had a median of 95,638 and spanned roughly 23,224 to 700,000. TCRdb reprocessed the RACE reads via MiXCR and lists one record per CDR3 protein. It is TCRdb's table, rather than the study itself, that gives the V and J calls and clone size. The profile shows approximately 400,000 distinct CDR3 sequences, approximately 5.1% of them singletons. The V gene end was trimmed by 2 bases and the J gene end by 2 bases; junction bases not matched to a gene: 2. Germline loops: CDR1 KGHDR, CDR2 SFDVKD. This CDR3 comprises 15 residues. This clonotype was detected many times. Indicated time point: patch test 1, 2 weeks after DPC sensitization. Treatment reported: therapeutic diphenylcyclopropenone sensitization with weekly scalp DPC.

The receptor's source is a woman aged 45-59 years with alopecia areata. Some clones in this sample may be carry-over from other donors' samples. The input for sequencing was whole blood, taken in connection with sensitization to the hapten diphenylcyclopropenone (DPC). The chain links TRBV24-1 to TRBJ1-2; 9 bases fit TRBD1. CDR3 nucleotide sequence: TGTGCCACCAGTGATTGGGACAGGGAGAACTATGGCTACACCTTC. Its protein is CATSDWDRENYGYTF.